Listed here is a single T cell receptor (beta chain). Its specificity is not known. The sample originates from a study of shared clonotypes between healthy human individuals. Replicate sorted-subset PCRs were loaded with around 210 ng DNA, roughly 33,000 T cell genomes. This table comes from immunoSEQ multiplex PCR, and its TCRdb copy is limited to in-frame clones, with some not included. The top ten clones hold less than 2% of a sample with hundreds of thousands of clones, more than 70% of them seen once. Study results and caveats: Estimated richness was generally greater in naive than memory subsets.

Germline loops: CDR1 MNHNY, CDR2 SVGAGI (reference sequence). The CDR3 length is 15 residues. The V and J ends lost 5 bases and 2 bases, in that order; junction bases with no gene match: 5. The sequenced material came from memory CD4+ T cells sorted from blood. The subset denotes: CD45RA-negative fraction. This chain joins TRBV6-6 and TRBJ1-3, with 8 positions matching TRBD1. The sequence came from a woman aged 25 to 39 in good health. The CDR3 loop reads CASSLQGQAGNTIYF. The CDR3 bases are TGTGCCAGCAGTCTCCAGGGACAGGCTGGAAACACCATATATTTT.